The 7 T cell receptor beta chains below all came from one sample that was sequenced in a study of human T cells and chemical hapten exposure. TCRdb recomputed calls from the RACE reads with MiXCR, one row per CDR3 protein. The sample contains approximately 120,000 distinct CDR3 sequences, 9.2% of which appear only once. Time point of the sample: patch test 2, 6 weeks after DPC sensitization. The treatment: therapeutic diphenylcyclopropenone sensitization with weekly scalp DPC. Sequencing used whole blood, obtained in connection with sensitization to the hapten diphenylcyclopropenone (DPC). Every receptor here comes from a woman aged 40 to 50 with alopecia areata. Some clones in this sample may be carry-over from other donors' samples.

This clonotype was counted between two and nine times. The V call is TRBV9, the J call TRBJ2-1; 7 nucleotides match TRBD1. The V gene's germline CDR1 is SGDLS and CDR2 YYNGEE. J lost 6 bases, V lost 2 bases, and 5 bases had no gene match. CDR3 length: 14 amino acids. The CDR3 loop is CASSVRAGGNEQFF. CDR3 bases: TGTGCCAGCAGCGTGCGAGCAGGGGGCAATGAGCAGTTCTTC.

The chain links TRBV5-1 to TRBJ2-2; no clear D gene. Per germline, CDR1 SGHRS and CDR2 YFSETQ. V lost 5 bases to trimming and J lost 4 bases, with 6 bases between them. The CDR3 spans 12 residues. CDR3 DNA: TGCGCCAGCAGGCGACTCACCGGGGAGCTGTTTTTT. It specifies CASRRLTGELFF. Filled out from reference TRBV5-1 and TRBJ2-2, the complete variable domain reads KAGVTQTPRYLIKTRGQQVTLSCSPISGHRSVSWYQQTPGQGLQFLFEYFSETQRNKGNFPGRFSGRQFSNSRSEMNVSTLELGDSALYLCASRRLTGELFFGEGSRLTVL.

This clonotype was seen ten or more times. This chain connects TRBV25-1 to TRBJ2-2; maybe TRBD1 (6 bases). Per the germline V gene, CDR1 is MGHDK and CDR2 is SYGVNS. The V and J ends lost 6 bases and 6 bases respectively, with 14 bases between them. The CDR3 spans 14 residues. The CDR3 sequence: CASRENRASGELFF. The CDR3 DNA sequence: TGTGCCAGCAGGGAGAACAGGGCGTCCGGGGAGCTGTTTTTT. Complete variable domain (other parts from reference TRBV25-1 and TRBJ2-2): EADIYQTPRYLVIGTGKKITLECSQTMGHDKMYWYQQDPGMELHLIHYSYGVNSTEKGDLSSESTVSRIRTEHFPLTLESARPSHTSQYLCASRENRASGELFFGEGSRLTVL.

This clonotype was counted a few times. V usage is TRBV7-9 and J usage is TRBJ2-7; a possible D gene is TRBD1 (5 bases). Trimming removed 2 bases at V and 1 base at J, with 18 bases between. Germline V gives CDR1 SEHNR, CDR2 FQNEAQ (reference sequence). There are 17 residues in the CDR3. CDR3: CASSLNLGRAGSYEQYF. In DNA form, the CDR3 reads TGTGCCAGCAGCTTAAACCTCGGCAGGGCAGGGTCCTACGAGCAGTACTTC.

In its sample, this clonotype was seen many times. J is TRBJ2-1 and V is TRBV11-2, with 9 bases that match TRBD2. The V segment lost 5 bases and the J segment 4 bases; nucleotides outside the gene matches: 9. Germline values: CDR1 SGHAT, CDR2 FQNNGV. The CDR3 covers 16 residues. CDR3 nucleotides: TGTGCCAGCAGCCCCATGGCGGGGGGGCCTTACAATGAGCAGTTCTTC. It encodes CASSPMAGGPYNEQFF.

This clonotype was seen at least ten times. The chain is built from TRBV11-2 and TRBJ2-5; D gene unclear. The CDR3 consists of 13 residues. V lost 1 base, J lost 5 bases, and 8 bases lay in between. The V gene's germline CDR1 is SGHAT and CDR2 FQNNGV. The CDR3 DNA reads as TGTGCCAGCAGCTTAGTTCTTGTCGAGACCCAGTACTTC. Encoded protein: CASSLVLVETQYF.

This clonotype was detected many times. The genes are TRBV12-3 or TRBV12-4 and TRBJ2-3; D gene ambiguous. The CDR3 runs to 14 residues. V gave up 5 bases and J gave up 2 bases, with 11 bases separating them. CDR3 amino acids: CASSRIRITDTQYF. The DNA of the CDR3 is TGTGCCAGCAGTCGGATACGGATCACAGATACGCAGTATTTT.